This TCR beta chain was documented in a study of shared clonotypes between healthy human individuals. Study as a whole: For every donor, three CD4 naive, three CD4 memory, two CD8 naive and one CD8 memory plates were used. Study conclusions and caveats: Blood was the only sampled material, and tissue repertoires likely differ. Among non-shared clonotypes, generation probabilities were lower than among those shared by all four donors.

Here immunoSEQ multiplex PCR was the method, and the copy in TCRdb shows in-frame clones only, minus some. The sample holds 2,100,000 or so clones; about 94% are singletons and the top ten take 0.1% to 0.15%. With respect to this clone: Its target is not known.

CDR3 length: 13 amino acids. The V segment lost 4 bases and the J segment 5 bases; nucleotides outside the gene matches: 2. The germline V gene encodes CDR1 MRHNA and CDR2 SNTAGT. The V gene is TRBV6-4, the J gene TRBJ2-5; 9 positions agree with TRBD1. The sequencing sample was made of naive CD4+ T cells sorted from blood. Subset in this sample: CD45RA+ positively selected. This clonotype originated in a man between 18 and 35 years old in good health. The CDR3 sequence: CASSADRGETQYF. The CDR3 DNA sequence: TGTGCCAGCAGTGCTGACAGGGGGGAGACCCAGTACTTC.